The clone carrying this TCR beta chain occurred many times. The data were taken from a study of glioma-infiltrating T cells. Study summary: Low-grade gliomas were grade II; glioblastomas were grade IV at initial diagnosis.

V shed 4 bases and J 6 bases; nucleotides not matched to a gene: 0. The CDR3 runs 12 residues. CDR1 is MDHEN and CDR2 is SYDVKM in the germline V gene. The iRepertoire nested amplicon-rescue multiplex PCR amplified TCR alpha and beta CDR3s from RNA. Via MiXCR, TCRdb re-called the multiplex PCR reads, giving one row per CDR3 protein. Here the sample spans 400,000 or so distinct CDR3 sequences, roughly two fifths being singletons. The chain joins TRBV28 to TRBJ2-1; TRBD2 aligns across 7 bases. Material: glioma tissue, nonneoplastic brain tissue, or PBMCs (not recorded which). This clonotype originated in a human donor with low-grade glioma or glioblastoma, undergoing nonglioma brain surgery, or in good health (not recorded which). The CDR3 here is CASSWTSNEQFF. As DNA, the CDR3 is TGTGCCAGCAGTTGGACTAGCAATGAGCAGTTCTTC.